The next 21 T cell receptor beta chains were all read from a single sample in a study of blood T cell repertoires in COVID-19. Measured with immunoSEQ multiplex PCR; TCRdb has only the in-frame clones, and not every one. The data contain 100,000 to 150,000 clones, 92% of them seen just once; the ten biggest clones take up 2.1%. Sequenced sample: peripheral blood. The receptors were gathered from a man over 45 with COVID-19, enrolled during active disease.

J is TRBJ2-7 and V is TRBV28; TRBD2 matches 10 bases. V lost 6 bases and J lost 9; bases outside the gene matches: 5. The germline V gene encodes CDR1 MDHEN and CDR2 SYDVKM. CDR3 length: 12 residues. The DNA of the CDR3 is TGTGCCAGCAGCCTGGGACTAGCGCGGCAGTACTTC. It codes for CASSLGLARQYF.

The V and J genes are TRBV24-1 and TRBJ2-1, with a tentative D call TRBD2 (5 bases). Germline lookup yields CDR1 KGHDR and CDR2 SFDVKD. The CDR3 sequence is 16 residues long. V was cut by 4 bases and J by 1 base, with 13 bases left in between. The DNA of the CDR3 is TGTGCCACCAGTGACTCCTTAAGCGGATCCTACAATGAGCAGTTCTTC. Protein product: CATSDSLSGSYNEQFF.

The CDR3, as DNA: TGTGCCAGCAGTCGCACAGGGGCGGACACCGGGGAGCTGTTTTTT. Translating gives CASSRTGADTGELFF. This chain links TRBV6-5 with TRBJ2-2, with 7 bases aligning to TRBD1. This CDR3 spans 15 amino acids. Germline loops: CDR1 MNHEY, CDR2 SVGAGI. The J segment lost 3 bases and the V segment lost 5 bases, leaving 6 bases of the junction unmatched.

The rearrangement joins TRBV27 to TRBJ2-1, with TRBD2 identical over 7 bases. V shed 5 bases, J shed 5 bases, and the junction held 9 bases outside the gene matches. Germline CDR1 MNHEY, CDR2 SMNVEV (reference sequence). The CDR3 has 15 residues. CDR3 nucleotide sequence: TGTGCCAGCAGTCGAGGGAGGGCCTTAGACAATGAGCAGTTCTTC. It yields the protein CASSRGRALDNEQFF.

V usage is TRBV7-2 and J usage is TRBJ2-7, with a tentative D call TRBD1 (5 bases). V lost 0 bases, J lost 3 bases, and 12 bases lay in between. The CDR3 covers 15 residues. Germline CDR1 SGHTA, CDR2 FQGNSA. This CDR3 is CASSLAPGPGYEQYF. The CDR3 coding sequence is TGTGCCAGCAGCTTAGCCCCAGGGCCGGGCTACGAGCAGTACTTC.

This chain connects TRBV19 to TRBJ2-1; 8 bases align to TRBD2. The CDR3 consists of 16 residues. Germline lookup yields CDR1 LNHDA and CDR2 SQIVND (reference sequence). J lost 4 bases, V lost 4 bases, and 9 bases had no gene match. The CDR3 here is CASSNHRREAYNEQFF. In nucleotides, the CDR3 is TGTGCCAGTAGTAACCATCGGCGGGAGGCTTACAATGAGCAGTTCTTC.

The CDR3 is CASSPDRGEAFF. The CDR3 DNA reads as TGCGCCAGCAGCCCGGACAGGGGAGAAGCTTTCTTT. The V and J genes are TRBV5-1 and TRBJ1-1; 9 nucleotides align to TRBD1. CDR3 length: 12 amino acids. Unmatched junction bases numbered 3, after V lost 4 bases and J lost 8 bases. Germline V gene lookup returns CDR1 SGHRS and CDR2 YFSETQ.

V gene TRBV4-1 combines with J gene TRBJ1-2, with D perhaps TRBD1 (6 bases). V was cut by 6 bases and J by 0 bases, with 14 bases left in between. This CDR3 spans 15 amino acids. Germline V gene data show CDR1 as MGHRA and CDR2 as YSYEKL. The CDR3 loop reads CASSPLTGTNYGYTF. In DNA form, the CDR3 reads TGCGCCAGCAGTCCCCTGACAGGAACTAACTATGGCTACACCTTC.

V is TRBV10-1 and J is TRBJ1-5, with TRBD1 matching over 7 bases. Trimming cost V 9 bases and J 7 bases; bases outside gene matches: 15. CDR3 length equals 15 residues. Germline V lookup: CDR1 WNHNN, CDR2 SYGVQD (reference sequence). CDR3 in amino acids: CARGLRGDRKQPQHF. In DNA form, the CDR3 reads TGCGCCAGAGGGTTGAGGGGGGACAGAAAACAGCCCCAGCATTTT.

The V gene is TRBV5-1, the J gene TRBJ2-7; possibly TRBD1 for D (6 bases). V lost 0 bases, J lost 0 bases, and 13 bases lay in between. CDR3 size: 16 residues. Germline V lookup: CDR1 SGHRS, CDR2 YFSETQ. CDR3 nucleotide sequence: TGCGCCAGCAGCTTGGAAGACAGGACGGCCTCCTACGAGCAGTACTTC. Its protein product is CASSLEDRTASYEQYF.

The rearrangement links TRBV6-5 to TRBJ1-2; TRBD1 is a possible D gene (6 bases). There are 12 residues in the CDR3. Trimming stripped 6 bases from V and 10 bases from J, with 15 bases between. Germline V lookup: CDR1 MNHEY, CDR2 SVGAGI. The CDR3 DNA reads TGTGCCAGCAGCGTCGCAGGGGCCCCCTACACCTTC. Amino acids: CASSVAGAPYTF.

This rearrangement joins TRBV5-1 to TRBJ1-4, with TRBD1 as a possible D gene (6 bases). This CDR3 spans 16 amino acids. V was clipped by 1 base and J by 7 bases, with 17 bases between them. CDR1 is SGHRS, CDR2 YFSETQ, per germline. The DNA for the CDR3 is TGCGCCAGCAGCTTGACCACAGGGCACGGGCGTGAAAAACTGTTTTTT. Protein product: CASSLTTGHGREKLFF.

The chain employs TRBV5-4 and TRBJ2-3, with 8 bases lining up with TRBD2. V lost 2 bases and J lost 4; bases outside the gene matches: 6. CDR1 is SGHNT and CDR2 is YYREEE in the germline V gene (reference sequence). This CDR3 is 15 amino acids long. As DNA, the CDR3 is TGTGCCAGCAGCTTATTCGGGAGGGGAGCAGATACGCAGTATTTT. Translation: CASSLFGRGADTQYF.

This chain joins TRBV6-4 and TRBJ2-2; the D gene is possibly TRBD1 (5 bases). CDR3 length: 15 amino acids. Per germline, CDR1 MRHNA and CDR2 SNTAGT. Trimming took 6 bases from V and 1 from J, leaving 12 bases between them. The CDR3 nucleotides are TGTGCCAGCAGCGGATTCACAGGGAACACCGGGGAGCTGTTTTTT. Its translation is CASSGFTGNTGELFF.

The V and J genes are TRBV6-5 and TRBJ1-3, with D perhaps TRBD1 (5 bases). The CDR3 is made up of 15 amino acids. The V end lost 3 bases, the J end lost 0 bases, and 9 bases lay between the germline ends. From germline, CDR1 is MNHEY and CDR2 SVGAGI. The CDR3 DNA sequence: TGTGCCAGCAGTTATTCAGGGTTCTCTGGAAACACCATATATTTT. Protein product: CASSYSGFSGNTIYF.

This sequence joins TRBV7-2 and TRBJ1-2; the D is unclear. The CDR3 runs to 13 residues. Trimming shortened V by 0 bases and J by 4 bases, and 6 bases separated the two germline ends. Germline V gene lookup returns CDR1 SGHTA and CDR2 FQGNSA. CDR3 loop: CASSLAVSYGYTF. The CDR3 bases are TGTGCCAGCAGCTTAGCGGTCAGCTATGGCTACACCTTC.

This chain uses TRBV10-3 with TRBJ1-1, with D maybe TRBD1 (5 bases). The CDR3 is 16 residues long. The V end was cut by 6 bases, the J end by 2 bases, with 19 bases between. CDR1 is ENHRY and CDR2 is SYGVKD in the germline V gene. CDR3 coding DNA: TGTGCCATCAGGGCCGTAGACAGCCCCGTAAACACTGAAGCTTTCTTT. This sequence encodes CAIRAVDSPVNTEAFF.

The rearrangement joins TRBV6-1 to TRBJ1-2; D is perhaps TRBD1 (6 bases). CDR3 length equals 14 residues. Trimming removed 4 bases at V and 0 bases at J, with 9 bases between. CDR1 is MNHNS and CDR2 is SASEGT in the germline V gene. CDR3 loop: CASSGQVANYGYTF. CDR3 nucleotides: TGTGCCAGCAGTGGACAGGTTGCTAACTATGGCTACACCTTC.

In nucleotides, the CDR3 is TGTGCCAGCAGCTTAGACCCCGGCAGGCATCAGCCCCAGCATTTT. Translated, it gives CASSLDPGRHQPQHF. This chain connects TRBV7-2 to TRBJ1-5; D unresolved. This CDR3 comprises 15 residues. Trimming took 1 base from V and 5 from J, leaving 12 bases between them. CDR1 and CDR2 (germline): SGHTA, FQGNSA.

V usage is TRBV9 and J usage is TRBJ2-2; the match to TRBD1 covers 8 bases. Losses at the gene ends were 0 bases for V and 3 bases for J; bases not matched to a gene: 4. The CDR3 contains 16 residues. The germline CDR1 and CDR2 sequences are SGDLS and YYNGEE. The CDR3, as DNA: TGTGCCAGCAGCGTAGTGCAGGGGGCACACACCGGGGAGCTGTTTTTT. Its protein is CASSVVQGAHTGELFF.

Remarks on this clone: In the same sample, other DNA sequences code for this CDR3. The rearrangement links TRBV18 to TRBJ2-5; 8 nucleotides line up with TRBD2. Germline lookup yields CDR1 KGHSH and CDR2 LQKENI. Losses at the gene ends were 3 bases for V and 5 bases for J; bases not matched to a gene: 5. The CDR3 consists of 14 residues. This CDR3 reads CASSPRGGSETQYF. The DNA for the CDR3 is TGTGCCAGCTCACCCCGGGGGGGTAGCGAGACCCAGTACTTC. The full variable domain, its missing parts supplied by reference TRBV18 and TRBJ2-5, is NAGVMQNPRHLVRRRGQEARLRCSPMKGHSHVYWYRQLPEEGLKFMVYLQKENIIDESGMPKERFSAEFPKEGPSILRIQQVVRGDSAAYFCASSPRGGSETQYFGPGTRLLVL.